The 30 T cell receptor beta chains presented below share a single source sample, sequenced in a study of blood T cell repertoires in COVID-19. Libraries were prepared by immunoSEQ multiplex PCR; TCRdb keeps only in-frame clonotypes and omits some of them. The data show roughly 420,000 clones, roughly 90% seen once. The sample taken for sequencing was PBMCs or T cells enriched from blood (not recorded which). The receptors derive from a woman in her thirties with acute COVID-19.

The V and J genes are TRBV30 and TRBJ1-1; tentative D call: TRBD1 (5 bases). This CDR3 is built from 13 residues. Deletions cut 0 bases from V and 9 bases from J, with 14 bases between. CDR1 and CDR2 from the germline V gene are GTSNPN and SVGIG (reference sequence). The CDR3 DNA is TGTGCCTGGAGTGTACAGGACGGCCAAAAAGCTTTCTTT. Amino acids: CAWSVQDGQKAFF.

The chain has TRBV3-1 (or the pseudogene TRBV3-2) and TRBJ1-2, with 7 bases lining up with TRBD1. CDR3 length equals 14 residues. Germline assignment: CDR1 LGHDT and CDR2 YNNKEL (reference sequence). V shed 2 bases and J 6 bases; nucleotides not matched to a gene: 6. DNA of the CDR3: TGTGCCAGCAGCCAATTAACCGGGACAGATGGCTACACCTTC. Translating gives CASSQLTGTDGYTF.

This rearrangement joins TRBV2 to TRBJ2-7, with D perhaps matching TRBD1 (6 bases). CDR1 SNHLY and CDR2 FYNNEI come from the germline V gene. Between the trimmed V and J ends, which lost 7 bases and 2 bases, there was a span of 15 bases. The CDR3 runs to 14 residues. DNA of the CDR3: TGTGCCAGCACCCCGGACAGACAGACCTACGAGCAGTACTTC. Amino acids: CASTPDRQTYEQYF. The complete variable domain, with remaining parts taken from reference TRBV2 and TRBJ2-7, reads EPEVTQTPSHQVTQMGQEVILRCVPISNHLYFYWYRQILGQKVEFLVSFYNNEISEKSEIFDDQFSVERPDGSNFTLKIRSTKLEDSAMYFCASTPDRQTYEQYFGPGTRLTVT.

The rearrangement uses TRBV10-3 and TRBJ2-7, with 11 nucleotides matching TRBD1. The CDR3 consists of 15 residues. With 4 bases clipped from V and 2 bases from J, the junction kept 4 bases outside the gene matches. Germline CDR1 is ENHRY and CDR2 is SYGVKD. CDR3 sequence reads: CAISVGTGGTYEQYF. The CDR3 DNA reads as TGTGCCATCAGTGTTGGGACAGGGGGAACCTACGAGCAGTACTTC.

The V call is TRBV6-5, the J call TRBJ1-1; 7 nucleotides line up with TRBD1. Per germline, CDR1 MNHEY and CDR2 SVGAGI. CDR3 length equals 14 residues. V lost 6 bases to trimming and J lost 5 bases; unmatched junction nucleotides: 9. CDR3 residues: CASRTDRVKTEAFF. The CDR3 nucleotides are TGTGCCAGCAGGACCGACAGGGTAAAAACTGAAGCTTTCTTT.

This clone was recorded once. The V and J genes are TRBV24-1 and TRBJ1-2, with 8 bases that match TRBD1. The CDR3 length is 15 residues. V lost 2 bases to trimming and J lost 8 bases; unmatched junction nucleotides: 9. From germline, CDR1 is KGHDR and CDR2 SFDVKD. The CDR3 reads CATSDYRQGSGGYTF. The CDR3 DNA reads as TGTGCCACCAGTGATTACAGACAGGGGTCTGGGGGCTACACCTTC.

The chain employs TRBV2 and TRBJ2-3; 10 nucleotides align to TRBD2. V lost 6 bases to trimming and J lost 1 base; unmatched junction nucleotides: 4. CDR1 and CDR2 from the germline V gene are SNHLY and FYNNEI. The CDR3 extends over 15 amino acids. The CDR3 sequence is CASSTGLAGTDTQYF. CDR3 DNA sequence: TGTGCCAGCAGCACCGGACTAGCGGGCACAGATACGCAGTATTTT.

This chain connects TRBV5-1 to TRBJ1-1; the D gene is possibly TRBD1 (5 bases). Trimming left V 0 bases short and J 0 bases short, with 12 bases between. The germline V gene encodes CDR1 SGHRS and CDR2 YFSETQ. The CDR3 contains 16 residues. CDR3: CASSLASGGMNTEAFF. CDR3 DNA sequence: TGCGCCAGCAGCTTGGCCAGCGGGGGAATGAACACTGAAGCTTTCTTT.

The chain is built from TRBV19 and TRBJ2-2; a possible D gene is TRBD1 (5 bases). Trimming took off 2 bases at V and 0 bases at J, with 13 bases between the two ends. This CDR3 contains 17 residues. Germline V gene lookup returns CDR1 LNHDA and CDR2 SQIVND (reference sequence). In DNA, the CDR3 is TGTGCCAGTAGTATAAGGGTTGGGGCGGCGAACACCGGGGAGCTGTTTTTT. Protein: CASSIRVGAANTGELFF. Looking up the rest from reference TRBV19 and TRBJ2-2 gives the full variable domain: DGGITQSPKYLFRKEGQNVTLSCEQNLNHDAMYWYRQDPGQGLRLIYYSQIVNDFQKGDIAEGYSVSREKKESFPLTVTSAQKNPTAFYLCASSIRVGAANTGELFFGEGSRLTVL.

The rearrangement joins TRBV7-2 to TRBJ1-6, with 8 positions matching TRBD1. V was pared by 6 bases and J by 5 bases, with 6 bases of the junction left unmatched. The CDR3 runs to 15 residues. Germline V CDR1 and CDR2: SGHTA, FQGNSA. CDR3 nucleotide sequence: TGTGCCAGCAGACTACAGGGGGGCGATAATTCACCCCTCCACTTT. This sequence encodes CASRLQGGDNSPLHF. Full variable domain (rest looked up from reference TRBV7-2 and TRBJ1-6): GAGVSQSPSNKVTEKGKDVELRCDPISGHTALYWYRQSLGQGLEFLIYFQGNSAPDKSGLPSDRFSAERTGGSVSTLTIQRTQQEDSAVYLCASRLQGGDNSPLHFGNGTRLTVT.

This clone occurred once. The rearrangement joins TRBV19 to TRBJ1-5; D call uncertain. The CDR3 covers 16 residues. CDR1 and CDR2 from the germline V gene are LNHDA and SQIVND (reference sequence). V shed 3 bases and J shed 1 base, with 13 bases lying between them. CDR3 amino acids: CASSIFSGKSNQPQHF. The DNA for the CDR3 is TGTGCCAGTAGTATTTTTTCGGGAAAAAGCAATCAGCCCCAGCATTTT.

The chain employs TRBV5-1 and TRBJ2-2, with 7 bases lining up with TRBD2. The CDR3 loop spans 16 amino acids. Germline trimming cut 4 bases from V and 2 bases from J; bases unmatched to any gene: 8. Germline values: CDR1 SGHRS, CDR2 YFSETQ. The CDR3 loop is CASSIPSGQNTGELFF. DNA for the CDR3: TGCGCCAGCAGCATACCTAGCGGCCAAAACACCGGGGAGCTGTTTTTT.

This sequence joins TRBV2 and TRBJ1-3; D not resolved. Deletions cut 5 bases from V and 1 base from J, with 24 bases between. CDR1 SNHLY and CDR2 FYNNEI come from the germline V gene. This CDR3 has 19 residues. The CDR3 spells CASSPPLEEVPASGNTIYF. In DNA form, the CDR3 reads TGTGCCAGCAGTCCTCCGTTGGAGGAGGTACCTGCTTCTGGAAACACCATATATTTT.

CDR3 nucleotides: TGCGCCAGCAGCAAGCCGACAGGGGTAACCTACGAGCAGTACTTC. It codes for CASSKPTGVTYEQYF. V usage is TRBV5-1 and J usage is TRBJ2-7; 8 bases are shared with TRBD1. The CDR3 sequence is 15 residues long. Germline V gene sequence: CDR1 SGHRS, CDR2 YFSETQ. Losses at the gene ends were 4 bases for V and 2 bases for J; bases not matched to a gene: 8.

A few counts support this clone. The chain combines TRBV7-9 with TRBJ1-3, with 9 bases matching TRBD1. Germline CDR1 reads SEHNR; CDR2 reads FQNEAQ (reference sequence). CDR3 size: 16 residues. J gave up 0 bases and V 5 bases, and 5 bases lay outside the gene matches. Written as DNA, the CDR3 is TGTGCCAGCAGCGGCCAACAGGGGGCCTCTGGAAACACCATATATTTT. This codes for CASSGQQGASGNTIYF.

CDR3 bases: TGTGCCAGCAGTGAGTGGGGGGTGGATCAGCCCCAGCATTTT. It specifies CASSEWGVDQPQHF. The V and J genes are TRBV25-1 and TRBJ1-5, with D tentatively TRBD1 (5 bases). Trimming shortened V by 3 bases and J by 5 bases, and 11 bases separated the two germline ends. CDR3 length: 14 residues. From germline, CDR1 is MGHDK and CDR2 SYGVNS.

The chain is built from TRBV3-1 (or the pseudogene TRBV3-2) and TRBJ1-4; D might be TRBD1 (5 bases). CDR3 length: 14 amino acids. V was trimmed by 2 bases and J by 8 bases, leaving 12 bases between them. The germline V gene encodes CDR1 LGHDT and CDR2 YNNKEL (reference sequence). CDR3 protein: CASSQWGGGEKLFF. The CDR3 DNA follows: TGTGCCAGCAGCCAATGGGGGGGAGGAGAAAAACTGTTTTTT.

The CDR3 nucleotides are TGTGCCAGCAGATCAGGGCCCGAGCAGTACTTC. This translates into CASRSGPEQYF. This chain uses TRBV6-5 with TRBJ2-7, with D possibly being TRBD1 (5 bases). Trimming left V 6 bases short and J 6 bases short, with 9 bases between. Germline loops: CDR1 MNHEY, CDR2 SVGAGI. This CDR3 comprises 11 residues.

The genes are TRBV5-6 and TRBJ1-2; D uncertain. Germline V CDR1 and CDR2: SGHDT, YYEEEE. V was cut by 2 bases and J by 7 bases, with 15 bases left in between. The CDR3 consists of 14 residues. The CDR3 spells CASSFTTSTGGYTF. CDR3 DNA sequence: TGTGCCAGCAGCTTTACTACCTCTACCGGTGGCTACACCTTC.

The chain employs TRBV7-2 and TRBJ2-7; D is perhaps TRBD2 (5 bases). Trimming removed 5 bases at V and 0 bases at J, with 26 bases between. The CDR3 length is 19 residues. CDR1 is SGHTA and CDR2 is FQGNSA in the germline V gene. The CDR3 spells CASSQPTPWRTGSSYEQYF. The CDR3 bases are TGTGCCAGCAGCCAGCCTACCCCGTGGCGCACGGGGAGCTCCTACGAGCAGTACTTC.

The rearrangement links TRBV9 to TRBJ2-3; D unclear. Germline V lookup: CDR1 SGDLS, CDR2 YYNGEE. CDR3 length: 16 amino acids. V was pared by 4 bases and J by 1 base, with 16 bases between. DNA of the CDR3: TGTGCCAGCAGCAGCCTAATCAAGCCTGGCACAGATACGCAGTATTTT. It encodes CASSSLIKPGTDTQYF.

This clone was found once. J is TRBJ1-1 and V is TRBV6-5; the D is unclear. Trimming shortened V by 5 bases and J by 7 bases, and 14 bases separated the two germline ends. Per germline, CDR1 MNHEY and CDR2 SVGAGI. The CDR3 sequence is 13 residues long. CDR3 DNA sequence: TGTGCCAGCAGTCGCCCTTTGGCTGATGAAGCTTTCTTT. Translating gives CASSRPLADEAFF.

V and J are TRBV29-1 and TRBJ1-2, with 7 positions matching TRBD1. With 7 bases clipped from V and 3 bases from J, the junction kept 8 bases outside the gene matches. This CDR3 region has 13 residues. Germline V lookup: CDR1 SQVTM, CDR2 ANQGSEA. CDR3 sequence reads: CSAAKGTDYGYTF. The CDR3 DNA sequence: TGCAGCGCCGCGAAGGGGACAGACTATGGCTACACCTTC.

Only a few counts were recorded for this clone. This rearrangement joins TRBV6-2 or TRBV6-3 to TRBJ2-7, with TRBD2 matching 15 bases. With V trimmed by 2 bases and J by 1 base, 9 bases remained unmatched. Germline CDR1 is MNHEY and CDR2 is SVGEGT. The CDR3 is made up of 19 amino acids. DNA of the CDR3: TGTGCCAGCAGTTACCCCGGACTAGCGGGGGGGCGAAGTTCCTACGAGCAGTACTTC. This codes for CASSYPGLAGGRSSYEQYF.

V gene TRBV13 combines with J gene TRBJ1-4, with 8 nucleotides matching TRBD1. CDR1 is PRHDT and CDR2 is FYEKMQ in the germline V gene (reference sequence). Trimming at V came to 5 bases and at J to 6 bases, leaving 8 bases not matched to a gene. The CDR3 runs to 15 residues. CDR3 DNA sequence: TGTGCCAGCAGCGCACGACAGGGGCCGTATGAAAAACTGTTTTTT. Protein sequence: CASSARQGPYEKLFF. The variable domain in full, completed from reference TRBV13 and TRBJ1-4, reads AAGVIQSPRHLIKEKRETATLKCYPIPRHDTVYWYQQGPGQDPQFLISFYEKMQSDKGSIPDRFSAQQFSDYHSELNMSSLELGDSALYFCASSARQGPYEKLFFGSGTQLSVL.

The J gene is TRBJ2-7, the V gene TRBV7-2, with 9 bases lining up with TRBD1. Germline V CDR1 and CDR2: SGHTA, FQGNSA. The CDR3 has 15 residues. V shed 5 bases and J 6 bases; nucleotides not matched to a gene: 11. DNA of the CDR3: TGTGCCAGCAGCACGCGCGGGACAGGGTATTCCGAGCAGTACTTC. As protein: CASSTRGTGYSEQYF.

The rearrangement uses TRBV2 and TRBJ2-7; D gene ambiguous. CDR3 length: 11 residues. Trimming left V 0 bases short and J 7 bases short, with 4 bases between. Germline CDR1 SNHLY, CDR2 FYNNEI. CDR3 loop: CASSEALEQYF. The DNA of the CDR3 is TGTGCCAGCAGTGAAGCATTAGAGCAGTACTTC. Complete variable domain (other parts from reference TRBV2 and TRBJ2-7): EPEVTQTPSHQVTQMGQEVILRCVPISNHLYFYWYRQILGQKVEFLVSFYNNEISEKSEIFDDQFSVERPDGSNFTLKIRSTKLEDSAMYFCASSEALEQYFGPGTRLTVT.

The V call is TRBV14, the J call TRBJ1-6; 7 nucleotides align to TRBD1. The CDR3 is 13 residues long. The V gene's germline CDR1 is SGHDN and CDR2 FVKESK. The V and J ends lost 4 bases and 8 bases, in that order; junction bases with no gene match: 2. The DNA for the CDR3 is TGTGCCAGCAGCCGGACAGGCCATTCACCCCTCCACTTT. Its translation is CASSRTGHSPLHF.

This chain joins TRBV25-1 and TRBJ1-1; 8 bases agree with TRBD1. The germline CDR1 and CDR2 sequences are MGHDK and SYGVNS. V lost 3 bases, J lost 6 bases, and 9 bases stayed unmatched. The CDR3 consists of 15 residues. CDR3 amino acids: CASSETHGQGAEAFF. The CDR3 region has the DNA TGTGCCAGCAGTGAGACTCATGGACAGGGCGCTGAAGCTTTCTTT.

This sequence joins TRBV14 and TRBJ1-6; D is possibly TRBD1 (6 bases). The CDR3 loop spans 14 amino acids. V was clipped by 4 bases and J by 6 bases, with 10 bases between them. CDR1 and CDR2 (germline): SGHDN, FVKESK. The CDR3 DNA is TGTGCCAGCAGCCGGGGGCTATTTAATTCACCCCTCCACTTT. It translates to CASSRGLFNSPLHF.